This TCR beta chain was found in a study of T cells in Graves' hyperthyroidism and ophthalmopathy. General study findings and limits: Most clonotypes expanded in the thyroid (above 0.001) were also present in blood.

CDR1 and CDR2 (germline): SGHNT, YYREEE (reference sequence). The CDR3 sequence is 14 residues long. With V trimmed by 2 bases and J by 6 bases, 5 bases remained unmatched. RNA transcripts gave rise to amplified TCR beta CDR3 regions. The HTBI set primed first-round TCR CDR3 RT-PCR. MiXCR, run by TCRdb on the multiplex PCR reads, gives a single entry per CDR3 protein. The sample records 500,000 to 650,000 distinct CDR3 sequences, 15% to 20% being singletons. In its sample, this clonotype was seen a few times. Antigen specificity is unknown. Diagnosis rested on symptoms, serum thyroxine and TRAb, thyroid ultrasound, and orbital computed tomography.

The J gene is TRBJ2-3, the V gene TRBV5-4; TRBD1 aligns across 8 bases. The origin of this receptor is a woman younger than 30 with Graves' ophthalmopathy. The source material was blood. CDR3 bases: TGTGCCAGCAGCTTTACAGGGGGACGGGATACGCAGTATTTT. Translation: CASSFTGGRDTQYF.